Below, one T cell receptor (beta chain) is given with its context. No antigen is known for it. Clones were read by immunoSEQ multiplex PCR, and TCRdb kept only the in-frame ones, dropping some. The sample lists about 2,100,000 clones, more than 85% seen once, with under 2% in the top ten. These data originate in a study of shared clonotypes between healthy human individuals. Overall study context: The study enrolled two women and three men aged 18 to 49.

CD45RO-negative CD8 cells positively selected for CCR7 made up the naive population, which excluded terminally differentiated effector memory CD45RA+ cells. Regarding the study as a whole: What rarefaction showed was incomplete sorted-subset sequencing despite large depth. Non-shared clonotypes displayed generation probabilities falling below those of clonotypes present in all four donors. Researchers found naive subsets generally carried larger estimated richness than memory subsets.

The CDR3 has 15 residues. Germline V lookup: CDR1 MNHEY, CDR2 SVGAGI. V lost 6 bases, J lost 2 bases, and 6 bases stayed unmatched. The specimen sequenced was naive CD8+ T cells from PBMCs. The receptor's source is a man aged 18 to 35 in good health. Some clones in this sample may be carry-over from other donors' samples. The chain carries TRBV6-5 and TRBJ2-1, with 8 bases matching TRBD2. The CDR3 coding sequence is TGTGCCAGCAGCCCCGGGAGGGCGGCCTACAATGAGCAGTTCTTC. This gives the protein CASSPGRAAYNEQFF.